The 28 T cell receptor beta chains reported below all come from one sample, sequenced in a study of blood T cell repertoires in COVID-19. TCRdb's copy holds only in-frame clones and misses some; the assay was immunoSEQ multiplex PCR. The sample includes around 120,000 clones, over 65% of them seen just once. The sample was peripheral blood. The source is a human donor with acute or convalescent COVID-19. The donor label of this sample is uncertain.

Here the CDR3 DNA reads TGTGCCAGCAGTGAATTTGCAGGGACTTACACCGGGGAGCTGTTTTTT. This codes for CASSEFAGTYTGELFF. The chain employs TRBV6-1 and TRBJ2-2; D possibly corresponds to TRBD2 (6 bases). Trimming stripped 2 bases from V and 3 bases from J, with 13 bases between. This CDR3 comprises 16 residues. The germline CDR1 and CDR2 sequences are MNHNS and SASEGT.

The J gene is TRBJ1-1, the V gene TRBV6-5, with D hard to call. The germline V gene has CDR1 MNHEY and CDR2 SVGAGI. The V and J ends lost 6 bases and 1 base respectively, with 9 bases between them. The CDR3 has 13 amino acids. CDR3 sequence reads: CASSTDKNTEAFF. The CDR3, as DNA: TGTGCCAGCAGCACCGACAAGAACACTGAAGCTTTCTTT.

The CDR3 spells CASSLQGENIQYF. The CDR3 region has the DNA TGTGCCAGCAGCTTGCAGGGGGAGAACATTCAGTACTTC. The V call is TRBV5-4, the J call TRBJ2-4, with 7 bases identical to TRBD1. Germline CDR1 and CDR2: SGHNT and YYREEE (reference sequence). The J segment lost 7 bases and the V segment lost 1 base, leaving 2 bases of the junction unmatched. The CDR3 is 13 amino acids.

V usage is TRBV10-3 and J usage is TRBJ1-3, with 7 bases fitting TRBD1. This CDR3 is built from 18 residues. V dropped 2 bases and J dropped 1; count of bases not matched to a gene: 11. Germline-derived CDR1 and CDR2 are ENHRY and SYGVKD. DNA of the CDR3: TGTGCCATCAGTGAGCCCCGGGACAGCCGGGTGTCTGGAAACACCATATATTTT. Its protein product is CAISEPRDSRVSGNTIYF.

CDR3 in amino acids: CASMFRTSGGYEQFF. The CDR3 bases are TGTGCCAGCATGTTCCGGACTAGCGGGGGGTATGAGCAGTTCTTC. The genes are TRBV6-6 and TRBJ2-1, with TRBD2 matching 14 bases. V shed 7 bases, J shed 8 bases, and the junction held 7 bases outside the gene matches. The CDR3 consists of 15 residues. The V gene's germline CDR1 is MNHNY and CDR2 SVGAGI (reference sequence).

This sequence joins TRBV29-1 and TRBJ2-7, with 14 positions matching TRBD2. Germline values: CDR1 SQVTM, CDR2 ANQGSEA. V lost 6 bases to trimming and J lost 2 bases; unmatched junction nucleotides: 6. This CDR3 has 15 residues. DNA for the CDR3: TGCAGCGTGCTAAAGGGACTAGCGGGGGCCTACGAGCAGTACTTC. Amino acids: CSVLKGLAGAYEQYF.

The rearrangement joins TRBV30 to TRBJ2-3; TRBD2 agrees at 8 bases. In germline, CDR1 is GTSNPN, CDR2 SVGIG (reference sequence). CDR3 size: 15 residues. Germline trimming cut 0 bases from V and 7 bases from J; bases unmatched to any gene: 9. DNA of the CDR3: TGTGCCTGGAGTGTAATGGTCGGGGGGGCATATACGCAGTATTTT. It encodes CAWSVMVGGAYTQYF.

This chain connects TRBV18 to TRBJ1-2; no clear D. Germline CDR1 KGHSH, CDR2 LQKENI. V lost 2 bases and J lost 0, with 7 bases in between. CDR3 length: 14 amino acids. The CDR3 sequence is CASSPGQANYGYTF. CDR3 sequence (DNA): TGTGCCAGCTCACCAGGGCAGGCTAACTATGGCTACACCTTC.

V and J are TRBV5-1 and TRBJ2-5; 10 bases fit TRBD2. Per germline, CDR1 SGHRS and CDR2 YFSETQ. J was trimmed by 5 bases and V by 0 bases; bases with no gene match: 4. The CDR3 is 15 amino acids. In DNA, the CDR3 is TGCGCCAGCAGCTTGGGCGGGACTAGCGTGGAGACCCAGTACTTC. Protein sequence: CASSLGGTSVETQYF.

This clone was found many times. The chain has TRBV19 and TRBJ1-1; 7 bases fit TRBD1. V trimming: 5 bases; J trimming: 5 bases; junction bases outside the gene matches: 8. Per the germline V gene, CDR1 is LNHDA and CDR2 is SQIVND (reference sequence). CDR3 length equals 14 residues. The CDR3 is CASSAQTGRTEAFF. CDR3 sequence (DNA): TGTGCCAGTAGTGCCCAGACAGGGAGGACTGAAGCTTTCTTT.

This clone appeared once. The CDR3 DNA sequence: TGTGCCAGCAGCCCTACCTTAGGGGGATCGGCCTATGGCTACACCTTC. Its translation: CASSPTLGGSAYGYTF. The chain carries TRBV3-1 (or the pseudogene TRBV3-2) and TRBJ1-2; D perhaps matches TRBD1 (6 bases). The CDR3 covers 16 residues. Trimming left V 4 bases short and J 4 bases short, with 19 bases between. The germline gives CDR1 LGHDT, CDR2 YNNKEL (reference sequence).

The chain has TRBV6-1 and TRBJ2-7; TRBD2 is a possible D gene (5 bases). V dropped 1 base and J dropped 0 bases, with 10 bases sitting between them. Germline V CDR1 and CDR2: MNHNS, SASEGT. The CDR3 runs 15 residues. The CDR3 bases are TGTGCCAGCAGTGAAGATGGTGGGAGCTCCTACGAGCAGTACTTC. Translation: CASSEDGGSSYEQYF.

The CDR3 region has the DNA TGTGCCAGCAGCGACAGTAGCAATCAGCCCCAGCATTTT. Amino acids: CASSDSSNQPQHF. This chain connects TRBV27 to TRBJ1-5; the D gene is possibly TRBD1 (5 bases). The CDR3 length is 13 residues. Germline loops: CDR1 MNHEY, CDR2 SMNVEV (reference sequence). Trimming removed 6 bases from V and 0 bases from J, with 6 bases in between.

The V gene is TRBV6-5, the J gene TRBJ2-3; TRBD1 matches 7 bases. The ends lost 0 bases at V and 6 bases at J; junction bases unmatched: 3. CDR1 MNHEY and CDR2 SVGAGI come from the germline V gene. The CDR3 has 14 amino acids. CDR3 DNA: TGTGCCAGCAGTTACTCCGGCAGGGGGGATACGCAGTATTTT. It specifies CASSYSGRGDTQYF.

The V call is TRBV28, the J call TRBJ1-1; D is perhaps TRBD1 (5 bases). The CDR3 is 15 residues long. V dropped 6 bases and J dropped 1 base, with 15 bases sitting between them. In germline, CDR1 is MDHEN, CDR2 SYDVKM. CDR3 bases: TGTGCCAGCAGAACTCTGGGACTGAAGAACACTGAAGCTTTCTTT. This codes for CASRTLGLKNTEAFF. The variable domain in full, completed from reference TRBV28 and TRBJ1-1, reads DVKVTQSSRYLVKRTGEKVFLECVQDMDHENMFWYRQDPGLGLRLIYFSYDVKMKEKGDIPEGYSVSREKKERFSLILESASTNQTSMYLCASRTLGLKNTEAFFGQGTRLTVV.

J is TRBJ1-1 and V is TRBV5-5; 7 nucleotides match TRBD1. Germline CDR1 SGHKS, CDR2 YYEKEE (reference sequence). J gave up 0 bases and V 2 bases, and 4 bases lay outside the gene matches. The CDR3 extends over 15 amino acids. CDR3 amino acids: CASSFGQVLNTEAFF. The CDR3 DNA follows: TGTGCCAGCAGCTTTGGACAGGTCCTGAACACTGAAGCTTTCTTT.

V and J are TRBV6-5 and TRBJ2-5; 8 bases are shared with TRBD2. The CDR3 consists of 15 residues. Germline assignment: CDR1 MNHEY and CDR2 SVGAGI. Trimming removed 5 bases from V and 2 bases from J; junction bases left unmatched: 7. CDR3 sequence reads: CASSPVSGDQETQYF. CDR3 nucleotides: TGTGCCAGCAGTCCGGTTAGCGGGGATCAAGAGACCCAGTACTTC.

The rearrangement joins TRBV19 to TRBJ1-2; D ambiguous. The CDR3 sequence is 15 residues long. Germline lookup yields CDR1 LNHDA and CDR2 SQIVND (reference sequence). Between the trimmed V and J ends, which lost 3 bases and 8 bases, there was a span of 19 bases. The CDR3 region has the DNA TGTGCCAGTAGTATGGAGACCCCCCCGCTGTGGGGCTACACCTTC. Protein product: CASSMETPPLWGYTF.

V and J are TRBV29-1 and TRBJ1-1; D is perhaps TRBD1 (5 bases). V was pared by 6 bases and J by 2 bases, with 10 bases between. There are 12 residues in the CDR3. Germline assignment: CDR1 SQVTM and CDR2 ANQGSEA. This chain's CDR3 is CSVLTVNTEAFF. The CDR3 DNA follows: TGCAGCGTCCTGACAGTTAACACTGAAGCTTTCTTT.

On this clone: Other nucleotide sequences from this sample produce the same CDR3. The chain joins TRBV5-1 to TRBJ1-1; D is perhaps TRBD1 (5 bases). Germline-derived CDR1 and CDR2 are SGHRS and YFSETQ. The CDR3 consists of 13 residues. With 2 bases removed from V and 1 base from J, the gap between germline ends came to 6 bases. CDR3 nucleotide sequence: TGCGCCAGCAGCTTAGGGGAGAACACTGAAGCTTTCTTT. Encoded protein: CASSLGENTEAFF. The full variable domain, its missing parts supplied by reference TRBV5-1 and TRBJ1-1, is KAGVTQTPRYLIKTRGQQVTLSCSPISGHRSVSWYQQTPGQGLQFLFEYFSETQRNKGNFPGRFSGRQFSNSRSEMNVSTLELGDSALYLCASSLGENTEAFFGQGTRLTVV.

The genes are TRBV30 and TRBJ2-2; possibly TRBD2 for D (7 bases). This CDR3 has 14 amino acids. Per the germline V gene, CDR1 is GTSNPN and CDR2 is SVGIG (reference sequence). V was cut by 6 bases and J by 3 bases, with 14 bases left in between. The CDR3 protein is CACPRGAHTGELFF. CDR3 nucleotides: TGTGCCTGCCCTCGGGGGGCGCACACCGGGGAGCTGTTTTTT.

The chain recombines TRBV7-9 with TRBJ1-1; TRBD1 aligns across 7 bases. With 5 bases clipped from V and 0 bases from J, the junction kept 3 bases outside the gene matches. CDR3 size: 14 residues. Germline V gives CDR1 SEHNR, CDR2 FQNEAQ (reference sequence). CDR3 loop: CASSRTGLNTEAFF. The DNA for the CDR3 is TGTGCCAGCAGCCGGACAGGCCTGAACACTGAAGCTTTCTTT.

This clone showed up just a few times. V is TRBV11-2 and J is TRBJ2-3, with 7 bases fitting TRBD1. Germline V CDR1 and CDR2: SGHAT, FQNNGV. Trimming took 1 base from V and 3 from J; bases not matched to a gene: 13. The CDR3 totals 18 residues. In DNA form, the CDR3 reads TGTGCCAGCAGCTTAGCTCGATCACAGGGGAAGGGGACAGATACGCAGTATTTT. It translates to CASSLARSQGKGTDTQYF.

CDR3 sequence: CASSLGLALTGELFF. For the CDR3, the DNA is TGTGCCAGCAGCTTAGGACTAGCACTAACCGGGGAGCTGTTTTTT. The chain joins TRBV13 to TRBJ2-2, with D possibly TRBD2 on 6 matching bases. Deletions cut 0 bases from V and 5 bases from J, with 10 bases between. Germline V gives CDR1 PRHDT, CDR2 FYEKMQ (reference sequence). The CDR3 is made up of 15 amino acids.

The rearrangement links TRBV7-2 to TRBJ2-6, with D perhaps matching TRBD1 (5 bases). Germline assignment: CDR1 SGHTA and CDR2 FQGNSA. Trimming cost V 1 base and J 2 bases, with 6 bases left between them. This CDR3 is built from 15 residues. CDR3 sequence: CASSLGGAGANVLTF. In DNA, the CDR3 is TGTGCCAGCAGCTTAGGGGGCGCTGGGGCCAACGTCCTGACTTTC.

J is TRBJ2-1 and V is TRBV29-1, with 8 bases aligning to TRBD1. V was pared by 6 bases and J by 2 bases, with 0 bases of the junction left unmatched. Germline V gives CDR1 SQVTM, CDR2 ANQGSEA. CDR3 length equals 12 residues. DNA of the CDR3: TGCAGCGTGGGACAGGCCTACAATGAGCAGTTCTTC. Residues: CSVGQAYNEQFF.

This chain joins TRBV28 and TRBJ2-7, with D possibly matching TRBD1 (6 bases). The CDR3 totals 14 residues. Looked up from germline, CDR1 is MDHEN and CDR2 is SYDVKM. CDR3 loop: CAYSARGMDYEQYF. The CDR3 DNA reads as TGTGCTTATAGCGCCAGGGGTATGGACTACGAGCAGTACTTC.

The V gene is TRBV6-5, the J gene TRBJ1-1, with 7 bases fitting TRBD1. V lost 6 bases, J lost 3 bases, and 7 bases stayed unmatched. The CDR3 consists of 14 residues. Germline-derived CDR1 and CDR2 are MNHEY and SVGAGI. CDR3 bases: TGTGCCAGCAGGATACAGGGGAGATACACTGAAGCTTTCTTT. Its translation is CASRIQGRYTEAFF.